The TCR beta chain described here comes from a study of blood T cell repertoires in COVID-19 (TCRdb year 2020). Regarding the study in general: The collaborator samples originated in the United States, Italy and Spain and spanned the acute and convalescent phases of COVID-19. The prospective study material was composed of cDNA or gDNA derived from T cells, B-cell-depleted T cells, or PBMCs. Subjects who had been exposed to COVID-19, were actively infected with it, or had recovered from it provided the deeply sampled blood TCRbeta repertoires that made up the dataset. The repertoires were released in a freely available public database intended as a resource for research on the immune response to SARS-CoV-2. Samples came from the ongoing ImmuneRACE study (first 160 participants) plus 1,254 subjects from 6 global collaborators. A de-identified subject ID, COVID-19 status, age in years and sex were almost always included in the sample metadata. HLA class I and class II types, where available, came from metadata supplied by the sample provider rather than from assay-based typing.

About this clone: Its antigen is still unknown. The sample holds no much larger clone one base away, and base qualities are not on file.

The collaborating institutions used their own protocols to collect whole blood in K2EDTA tubes. For TCRbeta analysis, collaborators shipped samples in one of three forms: frozen whole blood, isolated PBMCs, or DNA extracted from either of those sample types. The paper as a whole reports these results and caveats: Clinical and demographic metadata were provided uncurated, with the amount varying by source and participant.

TCRbeta CDR3 regions were amplified from genomic DNA by means of the immunoSEQ Assay, a bias-controlled multiplex PCR. The authors' pipeline ran thus. The number of nucleated cells in each sample was estimated from the amplification of reference gene primers within the assay. To quantify the absolute abundance of each unique TCRbeta CDR3 rearrangement, sequence reads were collapsed and filtered. For each sample, productive Simpson clonality was calculated as the square root of Simpson's diversity index across productive rearrangements. TCRdb took this table from immuneACCESS and kept in-frame rearrangements with V and J called. Such tables lack part of the clones; where checked against another copy, unresolved V genes explain under half of the gap, and the rest is unexplained. V, J and clone size derive from that table, while D and trimming were established from the DNA sequence. The sample table lists approximately 46,000 clones, 90% of them with a count of one. About 2.6% of the sample is taken by the ten largest.

The CDR3 starts with the cysteine, ends with the phenylalanine, and has 11 residues. Left in the record is the CDR3 DNA by itself, 33 bases read in frame from the first base. V sheds 4 bases and J sheds 8 bases, leaving 6 bases between their ends. For CDR1 and CDR2, the germline V gene lists MNHEY and SVGAGI. The chain couples TRBV6-5 to TRBJ2-4; possibly the D gene is TRBD1, per 5 matching bases. This clonotype was sampled from a middle-aged man with active COVID-19. The sequenced material came from peripheral blood. The nucleotide sequence is given as TGTGCCAGCAGTTTCAGGGACATTCAGTACTTC. Its amino acids are CASSFRDIQYF.